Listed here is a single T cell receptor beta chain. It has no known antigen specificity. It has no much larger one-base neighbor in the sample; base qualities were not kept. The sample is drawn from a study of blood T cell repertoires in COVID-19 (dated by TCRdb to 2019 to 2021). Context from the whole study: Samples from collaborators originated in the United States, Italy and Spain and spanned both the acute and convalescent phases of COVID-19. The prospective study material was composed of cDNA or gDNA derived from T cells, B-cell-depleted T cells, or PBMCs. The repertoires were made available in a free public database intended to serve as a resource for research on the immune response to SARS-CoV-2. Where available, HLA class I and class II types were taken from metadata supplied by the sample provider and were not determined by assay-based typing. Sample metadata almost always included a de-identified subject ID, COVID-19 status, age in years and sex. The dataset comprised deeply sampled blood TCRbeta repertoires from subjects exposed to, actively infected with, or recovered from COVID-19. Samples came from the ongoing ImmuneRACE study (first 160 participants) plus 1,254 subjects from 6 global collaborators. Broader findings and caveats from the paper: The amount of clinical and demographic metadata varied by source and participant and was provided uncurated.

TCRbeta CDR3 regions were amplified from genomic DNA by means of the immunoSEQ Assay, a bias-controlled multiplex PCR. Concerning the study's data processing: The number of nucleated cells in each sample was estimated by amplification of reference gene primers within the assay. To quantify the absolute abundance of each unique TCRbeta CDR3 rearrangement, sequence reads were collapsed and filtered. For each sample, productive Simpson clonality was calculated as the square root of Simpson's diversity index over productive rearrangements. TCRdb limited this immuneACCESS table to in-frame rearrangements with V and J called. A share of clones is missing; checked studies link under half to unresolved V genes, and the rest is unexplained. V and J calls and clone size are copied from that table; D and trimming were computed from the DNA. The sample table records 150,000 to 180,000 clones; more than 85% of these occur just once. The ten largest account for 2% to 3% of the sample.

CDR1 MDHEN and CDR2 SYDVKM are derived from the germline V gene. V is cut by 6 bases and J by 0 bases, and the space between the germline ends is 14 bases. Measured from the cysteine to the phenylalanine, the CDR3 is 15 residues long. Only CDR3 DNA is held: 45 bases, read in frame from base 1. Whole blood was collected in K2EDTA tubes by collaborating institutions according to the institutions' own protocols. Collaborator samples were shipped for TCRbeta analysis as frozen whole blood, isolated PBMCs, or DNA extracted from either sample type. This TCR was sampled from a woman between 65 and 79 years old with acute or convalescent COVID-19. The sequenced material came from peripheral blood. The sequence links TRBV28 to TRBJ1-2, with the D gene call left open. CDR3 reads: CASRPLGSPNYGYTF. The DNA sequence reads TGTGCCAGCAGGCCCCTGGGGAGCCCTAACTATGGCTACACCTTC.